Listed below are T cell receptor beta chains from one sample, sequenced in a study of shared clonotypes between healthy human individuals. Only in-frame clones appear in the TCRdb table, and some are missing; sequencing was by immunoSEQ multiplex PCR. The data contain around 2,000,000 clones, approximately 94% of them singletons. Sequencing was carried out using naive CD8+ T cells sorted from blood. These receptor sequences come from a man aged 18-30 years in good health. CDR3s include the opening cysteine and the closing phenylalanine or tryptophan. The D gene is left open where the match is weak. The size of a clone is reported for some rows only, either as once, few or many, or as a class for expanded clones.

size: .; D: .; V: TRBV4-1; J: TRBJ1-1; CDR3: CASSQERGNTEAFF; DNA: TGCGCCAGCAGCCAAGAGAGGGGGAACACTGAAGCTTTCTTT
size: .; D: .; V: TRBV7-9; J: TRBJ1-6; CDR3: CASSRDNSPLHF; DNA: TGTGCCAGCAGCCGCGATAATTCACCCCTCCACTTT
size: .; D: .; V: TRBV6-5; J: TRBJ2-5; CDR3: CASRRTRVLQETQYF; DNA: TGTGCCAGCAGGCGCACCCGGGTCCTCCAAGAGACCCAGTACTTC
size: .; D: TRBD1; V: TRBV11-2; J: TRBJ2-7; CDR3: CASSGGTGSYEQYF; DNA: TGTGCCAGCAGCGGGGGGACAGGGAGCTACGAGCAGTACTTC
size: .; D: .; V: TRBV29-1; J: TRBJ1-3; CDR3: CSVEDLGRLAGNTIYF; DNA: TGCAGCGTTGAAGATCTCGGGAGGCTGGCTGGAAACACCATATATTTT
size: .; D: .; V: TRBV11-1; J: TRBJ2-5; CDR3: CASSLSETQYF; DNA: TGTGCCAGCAGCTTATCAGAGACCCAGTACTTC
size: once; D: .; V: TRBV9; J: TRBJ1-1; CDR3: CASSVVSGAEAFF; DNA: TGTGCCAGCAGCGTAGTTTCTGGGGCTGAAGCTTTCTTT
size: .; D: .; V: TRBV5-5; J: TRBJ1-1; CDR3: CASSLWGHLLNTEAFF; DNA: TGTGCCAGCAGCTTATGGGGGCACCTCCTGAACACTGAAGCTTTCTTT
size: .; D: .; V: TRBV4-1; J: TRBJ1-2; CDR3: CASSQVLGERGYTF; DNA: TGCGCCAGCAGCCAAGTCCTAGGGGAGCGTGGCTACACCTTC
size: .; D: .; V: TRBV7-9; J: TRBJ2-7; CDR3: CASSGDLSYEQYF; DNA: TGTGCCAGCAGCGGGGACCTCTCCTACGAGCAGTACTTC
size: .; D: TRBD1; V: TRBV25-1; J: TRBJ2-2; CDR3: CASSEFATGLTGELFF; DNA: TGTGCCAGCAGTGAATTCGCGACAGGGCTGACCGGGGAGCTGTTTTTT
size: .; D: .; V: TRBV21-1; J: TRBJ2-7; CDR3: CASSKAPDGSYEQYF; DNA: TGTGCCAGCAGCAAAGCCCCGGACGGATCCTACGAGCAGTACTTC
size: once; D: .; V: TRBV10-2; J: TRBJ2-5; CDR3: CASSEYRVETQYF; DNA: TGCGCCAGCAGTGAGTACAGGGTAGAGACCCAGTACTTC
size: .; D: .; V: TRBV30; J: TRBJ1-1; CDR3: CACYSMNTEAFF; DNA: TGTGCCTGCTACAGCATGAACACTGAAGCTTTCTTT
size: .; D: .; V: TRBV6-7; J: TRBJ1-1; CDR3: CASRADGTSNTEAFF; DNA: TGTGCCAGCAGAGCGGACGGGACATCGAACACTGAAGCTTTCTTT
size: .; D: .; V: TRBV5-6; J: TRBJ2-3; CDR3: CASSYPPGATDTQYF; DNA: TGTGCCAGCAGTTACCCCCCGGGGGCTACAGATACGCAGTATTTT
size: .; D: TRBD2; V: TRBV7-2; J: TRBJ2-5; CDR3: CASSPVLTSAFQETQYF; DNA: TGTGCCAGCAGCCCAGTTCTTACTAGCGCCTTCCAAGAGACCCAGTACTTC
size: .; D: TRBD1; V: TRBV2; J: TRBJ2-7; CDR3: CASITTGAAREQYF; DNA: TGTGCCAGCATCACGACAGGGGCGGCGCGCGAGCAGTACTTC
size: .; D: .; V: TRBV6-5; J: TRBJ2-7; CDR3: CASSYSSTGIEQYF; DNA: TGTGCCAGCAGTTACTCGAGTACCGGGATCGAGCAGTACTTC
size: .; D: TRBD2; V: TRBV14; J: TRBJ2-3; CDR3: CASSRSPGLATAWTDTQYF; DNA: TGTGCCAGCAGCCGATCTCCGGGACTAGCGACGGCATGGACAGATACGCAGTATTTT
size: .; D: .; V: TRBV5-1; J: TRBJ2-7; CDR3: CASSLTDSYEQYF; DNA: TGCGCCAGCAGCTTGACGGACAGCTACGAGCAGTACTTC
size: .; D: .; V: TRBV30; J: TRBJ1-2; CDR3: CAWSYGGPSYGYTF; DNA: TGTGCCTGGAGTTACGGGGGGCCTAGCTATGGCTACACCTTC